This T cell receptor beta chain was recorded in a study of T cells in Graves' hyperthyroidism and ophthalmopathy. Study results and limitations: Most clonotypes expanded in thyroid above 0.001 were likewise present in blood.

Exclusion of patients followed from uncontrolled infection, other autoimmune disease, pregnancy or lactation. The authors obtained PBMCs from 7.5 to 10 ml of fresh peripheral blood. Many counts were recorded for this clonotype. No antigen is known for it. Germline-derived CDR1 and CDR2 are SGHTA and FQGNSA. The CDR3 is 14 residues long. V was cut by 5 bases and J by 0 bases, with 7 bases left in between. TCR beta CDR3 regions were amplified from RNA transcripts. First-round RT-PCR with HTBI primers amplified the TCR CDR3 region. TCRdb analysed the multiplex PCR reads with MiXCR anew, one entry per CDR3 protein. The sample lists around 720,000 distinct CDR3 sequences; approximately 36% were seen once.

Sequencing was performed on blood. The J gene is TRBJ1-4, the V gene TRBV7-2; D remains ambiguous. The sequence derives from a woman in her 40s with Graves' hyperthyroidism. CDR3 sequence: CASSPVATNEKLFF. CDR3 nucleotide sequence: TGTGCCAGCAGCCCAGTTGCAACTAATGAAAAACTGTTTTTT.